This T cell receptor (beta chain) was observed in a study of radiation and T cells in renal cell carcinoma. Turning to the study itself: Nephrectomy followed 15 Gy stereotactic body radiation by 4 weeks. General study points: From baseline, blood top tumor clonotypes peaked at 2 weeks post-radiation. Baseline intratumoral clonotype presence is unknown without pretreatment biopsies.

The repertoire was sequenced with immunoSEQ multiplex PCR; TCRdb's copy has only in-frame clones and lacks some. In the table there are tens of thousands of clones, around 80% of which are singletons. Germline CDR1 is SGHTA and CDR2 is FQGNSA. Trimming pared 2 bases from V and 3 bases from J, leaving 2 bases between. The CDR3 contains 11 residues. Only a few counts were recorded for this clone. The antigen remains unidentified. As for time point: blood 2 weeks post-SBRT. This sample's treatment: 15 Gy SBRT to primary tumor, nephrectomy 4 weeks later. V is TRBV7-2 and J is TRBJ2-7; D gene uncertain. This material consisted of blood, taken from a patient whose treatment included radiotherapy and nephrectomy. This sequence originates from a man aged 55-75 years with renal cell carcinoma. In DNA, the CDR3 is TGTGCCAGCAGCTTAAGCTACGAGCAGTACTTC. This translates into CASSLSYEQYF.